This note documents a single TCR beta chain sequence. In the original processing: It was from reference gene primer amplification that nucleated cell counts were estimated. Sequencing used immunoSEQ multiplex PCR; TCRdb keeps in-frame clones, though not all of them. V and J calls and clone size are as listed in that table; D and trimming were resolved from the DNA. Counted here are fewer than 85,000 clones, roughly three quarters occurring once; the ten biggest clones make up about 2.1%. Seattle researchers signed up patients amid active infection and tracked them longitudinally. With 1 base removed from V and 5 bases from J, the gap between germline ends came to 17 bases. From germline, CDR1 is SQVTM and CDR2 ANQGSEA. The CDR3 is 16 amino acids. This sample stems from a study of blood T cell repertoires in COVID-19. Study-level information: Italy, Spain and the United States were the sources of the convalescent and acute COVID-19 samples. T cells, B-cell-depleted T cells, or PBMCs supplied cDNA or gDNA.

Sequenced material: peripheral blood. The receptor was isolated from a man aged 65 to 79 with COVID-19, enrolled during active disease. The chain recombines TRBV29-1 with TRBJ2-2; D may be TRBD1 (6 bases). CDR3 coding DNA: TGCAGCGTTGAAGGACAGGCGAACACGGGGACCGGGGAGCTGTTTTTT. Translated, it gives CSVEGQANTGTGELFF.